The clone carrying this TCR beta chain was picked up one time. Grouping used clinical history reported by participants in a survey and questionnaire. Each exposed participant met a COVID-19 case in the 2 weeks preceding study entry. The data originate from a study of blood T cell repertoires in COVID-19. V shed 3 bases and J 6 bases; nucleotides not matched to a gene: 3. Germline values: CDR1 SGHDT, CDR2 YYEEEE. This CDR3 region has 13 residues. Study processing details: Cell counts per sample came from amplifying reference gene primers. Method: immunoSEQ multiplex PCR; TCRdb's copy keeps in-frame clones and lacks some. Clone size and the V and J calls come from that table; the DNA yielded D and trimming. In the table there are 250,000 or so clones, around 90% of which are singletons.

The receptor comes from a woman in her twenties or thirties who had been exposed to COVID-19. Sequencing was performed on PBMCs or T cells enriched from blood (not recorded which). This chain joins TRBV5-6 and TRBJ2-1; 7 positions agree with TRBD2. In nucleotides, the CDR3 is TGTGCCAGCAGCTACGGGACTACCAATGAGCAGTTCTTC. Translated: CASSYGTTNEQFF.